The TCR beta chain described here comes from a study of T cell repertoires in cytomegalovirus infection. On the study more broadly: Public TCR beta signatures provided an indication of both CMV infection and a matching HLA type.

From the reads, TCRdb called clonotypes with MiXCR, one entry per CDR3 protein. The sample yields approximately 470,000 distinct CDR3 sequences, about 39% seen once. CDR3 length equals 15 residues. V lost 1 base to trimming and J lost 8 bases, with 14 bases between them. CDR1 is SGHTA, CDR2 FQGNSA, per germline. For this clonotype: Its specificity is not known.

The clonotype comes from a human donor in good health (CMV status not recorded). Some clones in this sample may be carry-over from other donors' samples. The input for sequencing was cultured PBMCs, taken from culture after CMV antigen stimulation. V and J are TRBV7-2 and TRBJ1-4, with TRBD1 as a possible D gene (6 bases). The CDR3 DNA reads TGTGCCAGCAGCTTAGTCATACAGGGAAGGGAAAAACTGTTTTTT. Translation gives CASSLVIQGREKLFF.